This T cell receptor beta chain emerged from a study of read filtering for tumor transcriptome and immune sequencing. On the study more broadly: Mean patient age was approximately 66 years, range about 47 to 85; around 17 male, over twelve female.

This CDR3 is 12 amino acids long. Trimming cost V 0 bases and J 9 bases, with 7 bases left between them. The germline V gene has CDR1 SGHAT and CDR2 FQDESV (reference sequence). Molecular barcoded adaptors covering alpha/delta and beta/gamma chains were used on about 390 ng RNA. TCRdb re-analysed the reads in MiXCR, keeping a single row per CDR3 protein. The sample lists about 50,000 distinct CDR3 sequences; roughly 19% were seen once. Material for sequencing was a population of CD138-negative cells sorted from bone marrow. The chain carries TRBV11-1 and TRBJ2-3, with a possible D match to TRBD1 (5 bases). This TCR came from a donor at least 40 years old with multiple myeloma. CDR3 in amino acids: CASSLASGTQYF. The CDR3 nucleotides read TGTGCCAGCAGCTTAGCGTCAGGGACGCAGTATTTT.